Listed below are T cell receptor beta chains from one sample, sequenced in a study of control samples from healthy donors and cancer patients. TCRdb's copy holds only in-frame clones and misses some; the assay was immunoSEQ multiplex PCR. The top ten clones hold around 15% of a sample with about 53,000 clones, around 90% of them seen once. The specimen sequenced was PBMCs. The receptors were gathered from a man aged 60-69 years with head and neck cancer. Both conserved end residues are part of each CDR3. D genes are given only for firm matches. Size is stated for part of the rows, as once, few or many counts, or as a class when the clone is expanded.

CDR3 length | J gene | V gene | clone size | D gene | CDR3 protein | CDR3 DNA
16 | TRBJ2-3 | TRBV6-6 | . | . | CASSYSRTGNQDTQYF | TGTGCCAGCAGTTACTCCCGGACGGGAAACCAAGATACGCAGTATTTT
14 | TRBJ2-7 | TRBV30 | once | . | CAWKPVRNHYEQYF | TGTGCCTGGAAACCTGTAAGGAATCACTACGAGCAGTACTTC
15 | TRBJ1-2 | TRBV30 | . | . | CAWSELTGGVNGYTF | TGTGCCTGGAGTGAACTCACGGGAGGGGTAAATGGCTACACCTTC
15 | TRBJ1-2 | TRBV19 | . | TRBD1 | CASHPSSGTGVGYTF | TGTGCCAGTCACCCTTCTTCCGGGACAGGGGTTGGCTACACCTTC
12 | TRBJ1-1 | TRBV19 | once | . | CASTKDGNEAFF | TGTGCCAGTACGAAGGACGGCAATGAAGCTTTCTTT
17 | TRBJ2-3 | TRBV5-1 | . | TRBD2 | CASSYTTSGSRGATQYF | TGCGCCAGCAGCTATACGACTAGCGGGAGCCGGGGGGCGACGCAGTATTTT
15 | TRBJ1-3 | TRBV6-1 | . | . | CASSEARRAGNTIYF | TGTGCCAGCAGTGAAGCTCGCAGGGCTGGAAACACCATATATTTT
14 | TRBJ2-7 | TRBV14 | . | . | CASSHWDREYEQYF | TGTGCCAGCAGCCATTGGGACCGGGAGTACGAGCAGTACTTC
17 | TRBJ1-2 | TRBV7-8 | . | . | CASSPVIRDTINYGYTF | TGTGCCAGCAGCCCAGTGATCCGGGACACCATTAACTATGGCTACACCTTC
16 | TRBJ2-1 | TRBV27 | . | TRBD2 | CASSSLIAGLNNEQFF | TGTGCCAGCAGTTCCCTTATAGCGGGTCTGAACAATGAGCAGTTCTTC
14 | TRBJ2-1 | TRBV29-1 | . | TRBD2 | CSVLEVAGVNEQFF | TGCAGCGTCTTGGAAGTAGCGGGAGTGAATGAGCAGTTCTTC
17 | TRBJ2-1 | TRBV5-1 | few | TRBD1 | CASSLVRDRVVYDEQFF | TGCGCCAGCAGCTTGGTTAGGGACAGGGTGGTTTACGATGAGCAGTTCTTC
20 | TRBJ2-2 | TRBV4-2 | . | TRBD2 | CASSHPGLAGGPFGVGELFF | TGTGCCAGCAGCCATCCGGGACTAGCGGGAGGGCCTTTCGGGGTCGGGGAGCTGTTTTTT
15 | TRBJ2-1 | TRBV5-6 | . | . | CASSLRIRRPYEQFF | TGTGCCAGCAGCTTAAGGATCCGCCGACCGTATGAGCAGTTCTTC
16 | TRBJ2-7 | TRBV5-5 | once | TRBD1 | CASSLAPGQGDYEQYF | TGTGCCAGCAGCTTAGCACCGGGACAGGGAGACTACGAGCAGTACTTC
15 | TRBJ1-2 | TRBV4-1 | . | TRBD1 | CASSQEGTGGSGYTF | TGCGCCAGCAGCCAAGAAGGGACAGGGGGCTCTGGCTACACCTTC
11 | TRBJ1-1 | TRBV29-1 | few | . | CSVTENTEAFF | TGCAGCGTGACAGAGAACACTGAAGCTTTCTTT
18 | TRBJ2-3 | TRBV21-1 | few | . | CASSKALQRREAGDTQYF | TGTGCCAGCAGCAAAGCGCTCCAGCGGCGGGAGGCGGGAGATACGCAGTATTTT
14 | TRBJ2-1 | TRBV6-2/TRBV6-3 | . | . | CASSPRRFPNEQFF | TGTGCCAGCAGCCCCCGGCGGTTTCCCAATGAGCAGTTCTTC
15 | TRBJ1-2 | TRBV29-1 | few | TRBD1 | CSVDAGTGGNYGYTF | TGCAGCGTCGACGCTGGGACAGGGGGCAACTATGGCTACACCTTC
18 | TRBJ2-1 | TRBV18 | . | . | CASSPTGSMGVSYNEQFF | TGTGCCAGCTCACCTACAGGGTCAATGGGAGTTTCCTACAATGAGCAGTTCTTC
13 | TRBJ2-7 | TRBV7-3 | . | . | CASSLSRDNEQYF | TGTGCCAGCAGCTTAAGCAGGGATAACGAGCAGTACTTC
17 | TRBJ2-2 | TRBV2 | . | . | CASSIVIGSTNTGELFF | TGTGCCAGCAGTATCGTGATAGGGTCGACGAACACCGGGGAGCTGTTTTTT
14 | TRBJ2-3 | TRBV23-1 | . | . | CASGAGELGDTQYF | TGCGCCAGCGGGGCCGGTGAGTTAGGAGATACGCAGTATTTT
14 | TRBJ1-1 | TRBV5-6 | . | . | CASSLGYPNTEAFF | TGTGCCAGCAGCTTGGGATACCCGAACACTGAAGCTTTCTTT
14 | TRBJ1-2 | TRBV28 | . | . | CASIRGPLVKGYTF | TGTGCCAGCATTAGGGGCCCCCTAGTGAAGGGCTACACCTTC
16 | TRBJ1-5 | TRBV27 | . | . | CASSLAGPFSSQPQHF | TGTGCCAGCAGTTTAGCCGGCCCCTTCAGCAGTCAGCCCCAGCATTTT
14 | TRBJ1-6 | TRBV11-2 | . | . | CASSFSGDNSPLHF | TGTGCCAGCAGCTTTAGCGGGGACAATTCACCCCTCCACTTT
19 | TRBJ1-6 | TRBV4-3 | . | . | CASSQDLGPKSSYNSPLHF | TGCGCCAGCAGCCAAGATCTGGGGCCTAAAAGCTCCTATAATTCACCCCTCCACTTT
18 | TRBJ1-5 | TRBV14 | . | . | CASSRPRDPQYSNQPQHF | TGTGCCAGCAGCAGGCCGAGGGACCCTCAATATAGCAATCAGCCCCAGCATTTT
16 | TRBJ1-2 | TRBV5-1 | . | . | CASSVGAGGINYGYTF | TGCGCCAGCAGCGTGGGCGCGGGGGGGATAAACTATGGCTACACCTTC
15 | TRBJ1-4 | TRBV28 | . | . | CASSLGVMANEKLFF | TGTGCCAGCAGTTTGGGGGTAATGGCTAATGAAAAACTGTTTTTT
17 | TRBJ1-5 | TRBV11-2 | . | . | CASSLGLRQYSNQPQHF | TGTGCCAGCAGCTTAGGCTTGCGCCAGTATAGCAATCAGCCCCAGCATTTT
12 | TRBJ2-7 | TRBV12-3/TRBV12-4 | . | . | CASSLLGYEQYF | TGTGCCAGCAGTTTGCTAGGTTACGAGCAGTACTTC
11 | TRBJ2-5 | TRBV20-1 | . | . | CSATREQTQYF | TGCAGTGCTACCAGGGAGCAGACCCAGTACTTC
13 | TRBJ2-5 | TRBV12-3/TRBV12-4 | . | . | CASSWTVKETQYF | TGTGCCAGCAGTTGGACAGTTAAAGAGACCCAGTACTTC
14 | TRBJ1-2 | TRBV6-5 | . | . | CATGWEGVGYGYTF | TGTGCCACCGGGTGGGAGGGGGTCGGTTATGGCTACACCTTC
15 | TRBJ2-5 | TRBV7-7 | . | TRBD2 | CASSSLGLAGETQYF | TGTGCTAGCAGCTCGTTAGGACTAGCGGGAGAGACCCAGTACTTC
15 | TRBJ2-1 | TRBV20-1 | . | TRBD2 | CSASRRRGVYNEQFF | TGCAGTGCTAGTAGGAGGCGGGGGGTCTACAATGAGCAGTTCTTC
18 | TRBJ2-5 | TRBV4-3 | . | . | CASSQGPLSHLNGETQYF | TGCGCCAGCAGCCAGGGACCCCTCTCCCATCTCAACGGGGAGACCCAGTACTTC
16 | TRBJ2-5 | TRBV18 | . | TRBD2 | CASSASRTGGPGTQYF | TGTGCCAGCTCCGCCTCTAGGACGGGAGGCCCTGGGACCCAGTACTTC
15 | TRBJ1-5 | TRBV7-2 | . | . | CASSPRTSSNQPQHF | TGTGCCAGCAGCCCACGGACATCTAGCAATCAGCCCCAGCATTTT
13 | TRBJ1-1 | TRBV6-2/TRBV6-3 | once | . | CASSYYPGSEAFF | TGTGCCAGCAGTTATTATCCGGGATCTGAAGCTTTCTTT
16 | TRBJ2-3 | TRBV7-9 | . | . | CASSLVASSSTDTQYF | TGTGCCAGCAGCTTAGTAGCGTCCTCTAGCACAGATACGCAGTATTTT
14 | TRBJ1-1 | TRBV5-1 | once | . | CASSLGREDTEAFF | TGCGCCAGCAGCTTGGGTAGGGAGGACACTGAAGCTTTCTTT
14 | TRBJ1-1 | TRBV2 | . | TRBD1 | CASSGSTGLTEAFF | TGTGCCAGCAGTGGATCGACAGGGTTAACTGAAGCTTTCTTT
18 | TRBJ2-3 | TRBV7-2 | once | TRBD2 | CASSLPGLAGGQRDTQYF | TGTGCCAGCAGCTTACCGGGACTAGCGGGAGGGCAGAGAGATACGCAGTATTTT
14 | TRBJ2-2 | TRBV19 | once | TRBD1 | CATLDRGRTGELFF | TGTGCCACACTCGACAGGGGGAGGACCGGGGAGCTGTTTTTT
12 | TRBJ1-1 | TRBV9 | . | . | CASSAPGPKAFF | TGTGCCAGCAGCGCCCCGGGACCGAAGGCTTTCTTT
15 | TRBJ2-3 | TRBV18 | once | . | CASSLTGIIADTQYF | TGTGCCAGCTCACTCACAGGGATCATCGCAGATACGCAGTATTTT
14 | TRBJ2-1 | TRBV19 | few | . | CASSIYSQSNEQFF | TGTGCCAGTAGTATCTACTCTCAAAGCAATGAGCAGTTCTTC
13 | TRBJ2-1 | TRBV7-9 | . | . | CASSRGEYNEQFF | TGTGCCAGCAGCCGCGGGGAGTACAATGAGCAGTTCTTC